This T cell receptor beta chain was recovered during a study of CD8+CD57+ T cells in acquired aplastic anemia. Study as a whole: 3.2 ug was the average amount of DNA from sorted CD4+ and CD8+ cells.

As regards this clonotype: Its specificity is not known.

General observations from the study: Overlap between patients and controls comprised about 28 CD8+ CDR3 sequences.

Sequenced patients had shown CD8+CD57+ cell expansion by flow cytometry. Severe acquired aplastic anemia affected all patients. At the time of blood sampling, patients had not yet received any therapy. The ends were cut back, 3 bases at V and 4 bases at J, with 17 bases in the middle. Per germline, CDR1 LNHNV and CDR2 YYDKDF (reference sequence). The CDR3 is 16 amino acids. Genomic DNA, the template, was used for profiling of the TCR beta VDJ and CDR3. TCRdb re-called the reads through MiXCR, storing one row per CDR3 protein. The data show some 92,000 distinct CDR3 sequences, 55% to 80% seen once. The receptor was isolated from a human donor with aplastic anemia. The V call is TRBV15, the J call TRBJ2-3; D is possibly TRBD2 (7 bases). Sample: sorted CD4+, CD8+, or CD8+CD57+ T cells (not recorded which) from PBMCs. The CDR3 spells CATSSQRGGYADTQYF. The CDR3 DNA reads as TGTGCCACCAGCAGTCAGAGGGGGGGCTACGCAGATACGCAGTATTTT.